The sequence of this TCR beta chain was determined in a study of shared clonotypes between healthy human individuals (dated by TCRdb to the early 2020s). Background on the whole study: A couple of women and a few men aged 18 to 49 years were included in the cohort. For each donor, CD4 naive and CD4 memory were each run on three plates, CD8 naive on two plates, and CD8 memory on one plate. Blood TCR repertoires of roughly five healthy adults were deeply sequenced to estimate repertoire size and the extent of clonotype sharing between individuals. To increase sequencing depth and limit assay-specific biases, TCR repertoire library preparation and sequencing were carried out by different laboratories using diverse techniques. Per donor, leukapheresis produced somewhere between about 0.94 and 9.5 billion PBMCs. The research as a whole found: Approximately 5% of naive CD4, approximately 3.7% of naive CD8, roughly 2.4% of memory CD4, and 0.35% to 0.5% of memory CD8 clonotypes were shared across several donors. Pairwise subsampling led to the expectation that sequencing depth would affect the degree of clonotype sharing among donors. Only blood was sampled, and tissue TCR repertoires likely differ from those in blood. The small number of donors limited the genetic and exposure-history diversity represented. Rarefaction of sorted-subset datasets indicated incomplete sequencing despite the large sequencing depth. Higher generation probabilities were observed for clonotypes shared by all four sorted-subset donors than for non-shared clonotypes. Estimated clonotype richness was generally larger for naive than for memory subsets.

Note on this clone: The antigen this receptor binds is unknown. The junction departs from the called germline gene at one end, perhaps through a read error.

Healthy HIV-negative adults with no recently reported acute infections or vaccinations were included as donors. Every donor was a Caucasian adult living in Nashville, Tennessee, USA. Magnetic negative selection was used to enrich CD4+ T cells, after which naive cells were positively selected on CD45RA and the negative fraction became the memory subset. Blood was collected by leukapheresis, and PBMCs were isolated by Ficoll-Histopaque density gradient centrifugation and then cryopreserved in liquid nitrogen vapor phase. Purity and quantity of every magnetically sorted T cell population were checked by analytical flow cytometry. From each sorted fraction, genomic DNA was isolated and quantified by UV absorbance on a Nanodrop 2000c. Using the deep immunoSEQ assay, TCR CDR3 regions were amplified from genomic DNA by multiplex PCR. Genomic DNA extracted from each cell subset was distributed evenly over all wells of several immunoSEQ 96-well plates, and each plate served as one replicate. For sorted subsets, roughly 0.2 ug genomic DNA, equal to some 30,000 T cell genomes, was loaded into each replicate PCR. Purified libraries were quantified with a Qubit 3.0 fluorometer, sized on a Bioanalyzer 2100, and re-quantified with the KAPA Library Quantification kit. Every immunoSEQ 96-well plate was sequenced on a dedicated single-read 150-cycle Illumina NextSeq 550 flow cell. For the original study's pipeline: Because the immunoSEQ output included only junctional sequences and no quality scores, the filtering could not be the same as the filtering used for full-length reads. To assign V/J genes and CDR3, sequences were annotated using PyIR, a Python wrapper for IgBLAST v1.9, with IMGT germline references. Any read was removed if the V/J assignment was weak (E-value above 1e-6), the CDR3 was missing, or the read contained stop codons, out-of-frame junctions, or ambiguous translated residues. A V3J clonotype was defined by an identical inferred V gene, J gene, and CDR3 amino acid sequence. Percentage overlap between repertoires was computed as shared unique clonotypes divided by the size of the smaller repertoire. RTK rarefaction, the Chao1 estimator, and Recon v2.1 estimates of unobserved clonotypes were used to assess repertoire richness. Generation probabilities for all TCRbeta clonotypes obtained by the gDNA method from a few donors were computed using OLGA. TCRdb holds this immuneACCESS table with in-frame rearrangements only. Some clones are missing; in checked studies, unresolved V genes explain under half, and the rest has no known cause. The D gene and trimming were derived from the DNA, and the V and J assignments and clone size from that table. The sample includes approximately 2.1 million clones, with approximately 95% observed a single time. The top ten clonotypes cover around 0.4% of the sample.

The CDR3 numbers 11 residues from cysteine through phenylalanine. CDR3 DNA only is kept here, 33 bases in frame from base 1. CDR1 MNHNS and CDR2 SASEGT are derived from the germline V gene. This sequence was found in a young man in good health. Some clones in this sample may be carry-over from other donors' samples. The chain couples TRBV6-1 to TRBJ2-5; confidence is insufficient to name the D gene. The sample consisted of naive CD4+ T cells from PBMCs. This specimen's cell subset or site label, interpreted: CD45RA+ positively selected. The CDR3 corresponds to CASSEVPAQNF. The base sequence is TGTGCCAGCAGTGAGGTACCTGCCCAGAACTTC.